This TCR beta chain was recorded in a study of Graves' ophthalmopathy and Graves' hyperthyroidism. From RNA, the CDR3 regions of TCR beta chains were amplified and sequenced. The workflow started with a first-round RT-PCR run with HTBI primers and then moved on to a second-round multiplex PCR. TCRdb itself ran the multiplex PCR reads through MiXCR, one entry per CDR3 protein. The sample carries some 1.1 million distinct CDR3 sequences, about two fifths recorded once. Notes on the study in general: The majority of expanded thyroid clonotypes above 0.001 frequency also occurred in blood. Ophthalmopathy progression predictions by the model showed about 72% specificity and approximately 71% sensitivity.

The CDR3 length is 14 residues. Looked up from germline, CDR1 is SGHRS and CDR2 is YFSETQ. Worth noting for this clonotype: Its cognate antigen is unknown. Mismatch with germline at one junction end may stem from a read error.

The chain uses TRBV5-1 and TRBJ1-4, with D possibly matching TRBD1 (6 bases). The TCR originated in an adult man with Graves' hyperthyroidism. Sequencing was done on a sample of peripheral blood or thyroid tissue (not recorded which). The DNA for the CDR3 is TGCGCCAGCAGATTGGACAGATCTAATGAAAAACTGTTTTTT. Encoded protein: CASRLDRSNEKLFF. Using reference TRBV5-1 and TRBJ1-4 for the parts outside the CDR3, the full variable domain is KAGVTQTPRYLIKTRGQQVTLSCSPISGHRSVSWYQQTPGQGLQFLFEYFSETQRNKGNFPGRFSGRQFSNSRSEMNVSTLELGDSALYLCASRLDRSNEKLFFGSGTQLSVL.